Reported below is one T cell receptor beta chain. Its antigen is undetermined. The germline V gene has CDR1 SGDLS and CDR2 YYNGEE. The CDR3 is 15 residues long. Germline trimming cut 3 bases from V and 4 bases from J; bases unmatched to any gene: 3. The record originates from a study of graft-versus-host responses after intestinal transplantation. Study overall: Uniformly, recipients were administered anti-thymocyte globulin induction with subsequent tacrolimus and steroids for around three years.

Study findings and constraints: Within the allografts of patients who had graft-donor T cell macrochimerism, graft-versus-host to host-versus-graft clonal ratios were high. GvH clones occurred in recipient marrow; some first appeared in ileum or blood. The highest levels of circulating GvH clones went along with early declines in HvG clones after transplant.

Sequenced by immunoSEQ multiplex PCR; TCRdb stores in-frame clones only, minus some. The table lists roughly 100,000 clones, 93% of them singletons. This chain uses TRBV9 with TRBJ2-1; 11 positions match TRBD2. This receptor was taken from a human donor who received an intestinal transplant. The source material was unstimulated CD8+ T cells sorted from spleen or lymph node cells, sampled before intestinal transplant. The chain's CDR3 is CASSDTSGGYNEQFF. The CDR3 bases are TGTGCCAGCAGCGATACTAGCGGGGGATACAATGAGCAGTTCTTC.